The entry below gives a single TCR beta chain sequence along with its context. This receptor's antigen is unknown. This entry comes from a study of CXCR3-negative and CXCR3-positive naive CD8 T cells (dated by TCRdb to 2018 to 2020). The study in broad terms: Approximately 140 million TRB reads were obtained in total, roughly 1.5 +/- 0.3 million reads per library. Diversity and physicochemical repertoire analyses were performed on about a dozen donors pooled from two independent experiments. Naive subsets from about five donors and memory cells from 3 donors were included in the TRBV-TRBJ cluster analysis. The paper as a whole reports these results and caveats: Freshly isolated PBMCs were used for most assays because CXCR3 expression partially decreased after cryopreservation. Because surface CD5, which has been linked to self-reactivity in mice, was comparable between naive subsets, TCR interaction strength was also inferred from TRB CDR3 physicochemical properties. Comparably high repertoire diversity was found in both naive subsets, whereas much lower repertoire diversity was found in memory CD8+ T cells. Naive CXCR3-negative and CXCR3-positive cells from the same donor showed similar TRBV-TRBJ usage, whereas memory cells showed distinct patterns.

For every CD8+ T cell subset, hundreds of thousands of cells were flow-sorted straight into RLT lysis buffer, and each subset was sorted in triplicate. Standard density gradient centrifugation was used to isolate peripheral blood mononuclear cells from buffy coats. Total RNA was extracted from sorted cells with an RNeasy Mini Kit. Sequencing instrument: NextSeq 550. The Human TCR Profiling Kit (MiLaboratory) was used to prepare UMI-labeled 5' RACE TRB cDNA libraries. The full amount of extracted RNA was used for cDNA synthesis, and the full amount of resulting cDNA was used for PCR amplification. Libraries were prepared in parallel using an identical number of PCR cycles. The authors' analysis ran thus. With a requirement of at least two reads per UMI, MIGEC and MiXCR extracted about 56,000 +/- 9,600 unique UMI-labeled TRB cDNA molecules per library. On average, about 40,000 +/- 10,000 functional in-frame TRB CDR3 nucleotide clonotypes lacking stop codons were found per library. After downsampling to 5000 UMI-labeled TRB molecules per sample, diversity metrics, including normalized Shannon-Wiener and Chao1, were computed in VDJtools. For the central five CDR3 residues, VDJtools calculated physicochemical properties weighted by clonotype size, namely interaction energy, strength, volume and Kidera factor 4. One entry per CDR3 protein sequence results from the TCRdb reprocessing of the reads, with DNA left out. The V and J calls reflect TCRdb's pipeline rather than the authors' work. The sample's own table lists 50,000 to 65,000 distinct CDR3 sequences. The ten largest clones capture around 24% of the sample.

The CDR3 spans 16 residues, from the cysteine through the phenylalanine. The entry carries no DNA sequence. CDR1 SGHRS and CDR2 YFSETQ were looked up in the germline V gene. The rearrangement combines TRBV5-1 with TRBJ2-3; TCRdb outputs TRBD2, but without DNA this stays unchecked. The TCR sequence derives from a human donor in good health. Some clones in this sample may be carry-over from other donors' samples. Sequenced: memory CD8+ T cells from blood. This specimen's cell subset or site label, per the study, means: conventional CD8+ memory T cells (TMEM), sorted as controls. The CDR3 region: CASSPASGGFTDTQYF.